This record concerns one TCR beta chain sequence. This sample was taken from a study of blood T cell repertoires in COVID-19. Background on the study: Whether acute or convalescent, the COVID-19 samples came from the United States, Italy and Spain. Sample material is recorded as cDNA or gDNA derived from T cells, B-cell-depleted T cells, or PBMCs.

Original methodology: Reference gene primer amplification gave estimated nucleated cell counts. Measured with immunoSEQ multiplex PCR; TCRdb has only the in-frame clones, and not every one. D and trimming come from the DNA, and the V and J calls and clone size come from that table. This sample yields hundreds of thousands of clones, of which around 78% are seen a single time; roughly 2.7% belongs to the top ten. This CDR3 has 13 amino acids. Germline CDR1 reads ENHRY; CDR2 reads SYGVKD. The V and J ends lost 7 bases and 5 bases respectively, with 12 bases between them. V is TRBV10-3 and J is TRBJ2-1, with D maybe TRBD2 (7 bases). The material sequenced was peripheral blood. This sequence was found in a woman in her seventies with active or convalescent COVID-19. This chain's CDR3 is CAIMGGANNEQFF. For the CDR3, the DNA is TGTGCCATCATGGGGGGGGCGAACAATGAGCAGTTCTTC.